This T cell receptor beta chain was sequenced in a study of Ad26.COV2.S vaccination and SARS-CoV-2 variants. Generated by immunoSEQ multiplex PCR, the TCRdb table keeps only in-frame clones and is missing some. The repertoire holds around 400,000 clones, with 80% to 95% as singletons. The treatment here: roughly 20 received Ad26.COV2.S at low or high dose, single or two shots; a few received placebo; per-sample allocation not given. Day 63 following the first vaccine or placebo injection was when the samples were taken. Germline V CDR1 and CDR2: MNHEY, SMNVEV (reference sequence). V was shortened by 1 base and J by 7 bases, with 14 bases between the two germline ends. This CDR3 comprises 14 residues.

The clonotype comes from a person aged 18-65 years who received the Ad26.COV2.S COVID-19 vaccine or a placebo. The chain recombines TRBV27 with TRBJ2-7; no clear D. The sample was peripheral blood, taken in a trial of Ad26.COV2.S vaccine versus placebo. CDR3 region: CASSLYGGRGEQYF. CDR3 nucleotide sequence: TGTGCCAGCAGTTTATATGGCGGACGTGGGGAGCAGTACTTC.